This TCR beta chain came from a study of cytomegalovirus exposure and HLA in healthy donors. The primer mix had 60 Vbeta and 13 Jbeta primers. The data were produced by immunoSEQ multiplex PCR, yet TCRdb's version contains in-frame clones alone and is incomplete. The data show under 150,000 clones, about three quarters seen once. Per germline, CDR1 WNHNN and CDR2 SYGVQD (reference sequence). Trimming stripped 4 bases from V and 4 bases from J, with 8 bases between. The length of the CDR3 is 13 residues. The clonotype was recovered from a male donor in good health and CMV-seropositive. The rearrangement joins TRBV10-1 to TRBJ2-1; perhaps TRBD1 as D (5 bases). Sequenced sample: PBMCs. CDR3 in amino acids: CASSGTRYNEQFF. As DNA, the CDR3 is TGCGCCAGCAGTGGGACACGGTACAATGAGCAGTTCTTC.